The 21 T cell receptor beta chains below all came from one sample that was sequenced in a study of yellow fever vaccine responses in identical twins. TCRdb reprocessed the RT-PCR reads with MiXCR, giving one entry per CDR3 protein. Among about 390 distinct CDR3 sequences listed, 72% were seen once. The sequenced sample was T cells from blood (PBMCs), unsorted or a sorted subset (not recorded which), obtained before or after yellow fever vaccination (not recorded which). All receptors come from a female donor who received the yellow fever vaccine.

The chain joins TRBV28 to TRBJ2-1; no firm D call. Trimming took 5 bases from V and 0 from J, leaving 5 bases between them. This CDR3 comprises 13 residues. Germline-derived CDR1 and CDR2 are MDHEN and SYDVKM. The CDR3 sequence: CASSPSSYNEQFF. Here the CDR3 DNA reads TGTGCCAGCAGTCCTAGCTCCTACAATGAGCAGTTCTTC.

The chain carries TRBV12-3 or TRBV12-4 and TRBJ1-2; a possible D gene is TRBD1 (6 bases). Trimming left V 5 bases short and J 8 bases short, with 12 bases between. This CDR3 spans 12 amino acids. This CDR3 reads CASSLGGEGYTF. In DNA form, the CDR3 reads TGTGCCAGCAGTCTGGGGGGCGAGGGCTACACCTTC.

This clonotype has more than one count but fewer than ten. This CDR3 is CASSLGVTEAFF. Written as DNA, the CDR3 is TGTGCCAGCAGCTTAGGGGTCACTGAAGCTTTCTTT. The gene calls are TRBV7-9 and TRBJ1-1; D call uncertain. The CDR3 has 12 amino acids. Germline CDR1 reads SEHNR; CDR2 reads FQNEAQ (reference sequence). V was shortened by 1 base and J by 4 bases, with 4 bases between the two germline ends. Filled out from reference TRBV7-9 and TRBJ1-1, the complete variable domain reads DTGVSQNPRHKITKRGQNVTFRCDPISEHNRLYWYRQTLGQGPEFLTYFQNEAQLEKSRLLSDRFSAERPKGSFSTLEIQRTEQGDSAMYLCASSLGVTEAFFGQGTRLTVV.

CDR3 in amino acids: CAWLGGRNEQFF. The CDR3 coding sequence is TGTGCCTGGTTGGGGGGCCGCAATGAGCAGTTCTTC. The chain combines TRBV30 with TRBJ2-1, with D perhaps assigned TRBD1 or TRBD2 (6 bases each). V gave up 5 bases and J gave up 6 bases, with 11 bases separating them. Germline V lookup: CDR1 GTSNPN, CDR2 SVGIG (reference sequence). The CDR3 is made up of 12 amino acids.

The rearrangement links TRBV7-8 to TRBJ2-4; 8 nucleotides agree with TRBD2. The CDR3 loop spans 14 amino acids. Germline V gene sequence: CDR1 SGHVS, CDR2 FQNEAQ. Trimming cost V 2 bases and J 6 bases; bases outside gene matches: 3. Written as DNA, the CDR3 is TGTGCCAGCAGCTTATACGCGGGGGGAAACATTCAGTACTTC. Encoded protein: CASSLYAGGNIQYF.

The chain couples TRBV10-1 to TRBJ1-3; D unclear. V lost 4 bases to trimming and J lost 0 bases, with 7 bases between them. Germline values: CDR1 WNHNN, CDR2 SYGVQD (reference sequence). The CDR3 is 14 residues long. The CDR3 DNA is TGCGCCAGCAGTGCCGGGGACTCTGGAAACACCATATATTTT. Translating it yields CASSAGDSGNTIYF.

The chain carries TRBV13 and TRBJ2-1, with 7 bases matching TRBD2. The CDR3 totals 14 residues. Germline-derived CDR1 and CDR2 are PRHDT and FYEKMQ (reference sequence). The CDR3 DNA sequence: TGTGCTAAGCAAGGGGAGGGAGGCGACAATGAGCAGTTCTTC. It specifies CAKQGEGGDNEQFF.

The genes are TRBV5-4 and TRBJ2-6, with TRBD1 identical over 10 bases. Germline V lookup: CDR1 SGHNT, CDR2 YYREEE (reference sequence). V lost 0 bases, J lost 0 bases, and 6 bases stayed unmatched. This CDR3 spans 19 amino acids. CDR3: CASSLAGTGVSSGANVLTF. The CDR3 region has the DNA TGTGCCAGCAGCTTGGCGGGGACAGGGGTTAGCTCTGGGGCCAACGTCCTGACTTTC.

The chain couples TRBV5-6 to TRBJ2-3; TRBD1 matches at 8 bases. The CDR3 length is 17 residues. V gave up 3 bases and J gave up 0 bases; unmatched junction bases: 9. CDR1 is SGHDT, CDR2 YYEEEE, per germline. Here the CDR3 reads CASSSTGQGGSTDTQYF. The CDR3, as DNA: TGTGCCAGCAGCTCCACTGGACAGGGCGGGAGCACAGATACGCAGTATTTT.

J is TRBJ1-2 and V is TRBV27; tentatively, D is TRBD1 (6 bases). This CDR3 is 16 amino acids long. CDR1 is MNHEY, CDR2 SMNVEV, per germline (reference sequence). The V end was cut by 0 bases, the J end by 3 bases, with 14 bases between. The CDR3 reads CASSLSLRGPYYGYTF. In DNA, the CDR3 is TGTGCCAGCAGTTTATCTCTCAGGGGCCCCTACTATGGCTACACCTTC.

This clonotype showed up just once. V and J are TRBV4-3 and TRBJ2-1, with 9 bases matching TRBD1. The CDR3 runs 15 residues. The germline V gene has CDR1 LGHNA and CDR2 YSLEER. Trimming cost V 2 bases and J 2 bases; bases outside gene matches: 1. The CDR3 DNA reads as TGCGCCAGCAGCCAACACAGGGGGCCCTACAATGAGCAGTTCTTC. Its translation is CASSQHRGPYNEQFF.

This clonotype was observed a single time. The chain recombines TRBV12-5 with TRBJ2-7; perhaps TRBD1 as D (5 bases). Trimming left V 6 bases short and J 3 bases short, with 21 bases between. The CDR3 runs to 16 residues. Germline values: CDR1 LGHNT, CDR2 FRNRAP. The CDR3 DNA sequence: TGTGCTAGTGGCCCTCCCCAACAGGTTACCCTCTACGAGCAGTACGTC. Translating it yields CASGPPQQVTLYEQYV.

The chain has TRBV13 and TRBJ2-2, with D maybe TRBD1 (6 bases). The CDR3 is 15 amino acids. Germline lookup yields CDR1 PRHDT and CDR2 FYEKMQ (reference sequence). With 7 bases removed from V and 2 bases from J, the gap between germline ends came to 14 bases. Here the CDR3 reads CASIAGTTNTGELFF. For the CDR3, the DNA is TGTGCCAGCATCGCCGGGACAACTAACACCGGGGAGCTGTTTTTT.

This rearrangement joins TRBV11-2 to TRBJ2-7; 7 bases map to TRBD2. The CDR3 extends over 14 amino acids. V lost 5 bases and J lost 6; bases outside the gene matches: 10. The germline gives CDR1 SGHAT, CDR2 FQNNGV. Here the CDR3 reads CASSARGRAFEQYF. The DNA for the CDR3 is TGTGCCAGCAGCGCCCGTGGGAGGGCGTTCGAGCAGTACTTC.

The gene calls are TRBV10-1 and TRBJ1-6; D unclear. V was clipped by 4 bases and J by 10 bases, with 14 bases between them. Germline-derived CDR1 and CDR2 are WNHNN and SYGVQD (reference sequence). The length of the CDR3 is 14 residues. The CDR3: CASSGGNRGSPLHF. The CDR3 DNA is TGCGCCAGCAGTGGAGGTAACCGAGGCTCACCCCTCCACTTT.

V usage is TRBV11-3 and J usage is TRBJ1-2, with D uncertain. Germline values: CDR1 SGHNT, CDR2 YENEEA. The CDR3 consists of 13 residues. The V and J ends lost 4 bases and 7 bases respectively, with 13 bases between them. The DNA of the CDR3 is TGTGCCAGCAGCTCGGGAGGTTTCTCTGGCTACACCTTC. Translating gives CASSSGGFSGYTF. Full variable domain (remainder filled in from reference TRBV11-3 and TRBJ1-2): EAGVVQSPRYKIIEKKQPVAFWCNPISGHNTLYWYLQNLGQGPELLIRYENEEAVDDSQLPKDRFSAERLKGVDSTLKIQPAELGDSAVYLCASSSGGFSGYTFGSGTRLTVV.

This chain joins TRBV6-2 or TRBV6-3 and TRBJ2-7; D uncertain. Trimming stripped 5 bases from V and 2 bases from J, with 10 bases between. CDR1 and CDR2 from the germline V gene are MNHEY and SVGEGT. The CDR3 totals 13 residues. The CDR3 DNA is TGTGCCAGCAGTCCTAGTTATACCTACGAGCAGTACGTC. Encoded protein: CASSPSYTYEQYV.

This clonotype showed up just a few times. J is TRBJ1-6 and V is TRBV6-1, with a possible D match to TRBD1 (5 bases). This CDR3 is 17 amino acids long. Looked up from germline, CDR1 is MNHNS and CDR2 is SASEGT. Trimming removed 5 bases at V and 0 bases at J, with 14 bases between. The CDR3 is CASSRKGKSSYNSPLHF. The CDR3 DNA follows: TGTGCCAGCAGTCGAAAGGGGAAGAGCTCCTATAATTCACCCCTCCACTTT.

V usage is TRBV7-9 and J usage is TRBJ2-1, with D tentatively TRBD2 (6 bases). CDR3 length: 16 residues. Trimming took off 0 bases at V and 7 bases at J, with 16 bases between the two ends. Germline CDR1 SEHNR, CDR2 FQNEAQ (reference sequence). The CDR3 DNA is TGTGCCAGCAGCTTAGCCGGCGGGATACCATCGAATGAGCAGTTCTTC. As protein: CASSLAGGIPSNEQFF.

The rearrangement links TRBV11-1 to TRBJ2-7; D is possibly TRBD2 (6 bases). Germline V lookup: CDR1 SGHAT, CDR2 FQDESV (reference sequence). Deletions cut 5 bases from V and 6 bases from J, with 11 bases between. CDR3 size: 12 residues. The CDR3 here is CASSPGLLEQYF. As DNA, the CDR3 is TGTGCCAGCAGCCCCGGACTACTCGAGCAGTACTTC.

Notes on this clonotype: One end of the junction fails to match germline, which may point to a read error. The V and J genes are TRBV7-7 and TRBJ2-2; D not certain. The CDR3 runs to 12 residues. CDR1 is SSHAT, CDR2 FNYEAQ, per germline (reference sequence). In nucleotides, the CDR3 is TGTGCTAGCAGCTTAGCTGGCGGGGAGCTGTTTTTT. This translates into CASSLAGGELFF.